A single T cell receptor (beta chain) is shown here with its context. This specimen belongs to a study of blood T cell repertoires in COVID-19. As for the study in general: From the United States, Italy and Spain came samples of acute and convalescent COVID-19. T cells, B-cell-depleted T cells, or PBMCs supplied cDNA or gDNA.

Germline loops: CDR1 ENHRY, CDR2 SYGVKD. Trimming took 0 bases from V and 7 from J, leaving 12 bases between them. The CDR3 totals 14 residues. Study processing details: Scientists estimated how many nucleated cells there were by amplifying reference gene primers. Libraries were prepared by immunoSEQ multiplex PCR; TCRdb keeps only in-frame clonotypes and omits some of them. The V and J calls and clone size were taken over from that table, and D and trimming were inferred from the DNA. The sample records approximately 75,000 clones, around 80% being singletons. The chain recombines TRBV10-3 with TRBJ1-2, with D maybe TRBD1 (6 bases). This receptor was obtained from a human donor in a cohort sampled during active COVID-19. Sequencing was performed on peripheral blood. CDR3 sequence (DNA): TGTGCCATCAGTGAGTCTCAGGGGCCTGGTGGCTACACCTTC. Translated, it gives CAISESQGPGGYTF.